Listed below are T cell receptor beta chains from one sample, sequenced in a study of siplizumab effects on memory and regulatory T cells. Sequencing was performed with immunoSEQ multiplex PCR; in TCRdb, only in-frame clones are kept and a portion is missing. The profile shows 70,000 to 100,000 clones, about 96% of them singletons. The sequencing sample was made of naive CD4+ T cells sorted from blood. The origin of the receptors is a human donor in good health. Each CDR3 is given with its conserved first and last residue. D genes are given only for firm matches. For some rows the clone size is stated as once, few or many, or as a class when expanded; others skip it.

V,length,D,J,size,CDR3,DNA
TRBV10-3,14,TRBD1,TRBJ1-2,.,CAISGTGGDLGYTF,TGTGCCATCAGTGGGACAGGGGGGGACTTGGGCTACACCTTC
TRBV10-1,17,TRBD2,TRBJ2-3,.,CASSESQTSGRGDTQYF,TGCGCCAGCAGTGAGTCGCAGACTAGCGGGCGTGGAGATACGCAGTATTTT
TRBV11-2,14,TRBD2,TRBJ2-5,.,CATTSGGAAETQYF,TGTGCCACCACTAGCGGGGGGGCCGCAGAGACCCAGTACTTC
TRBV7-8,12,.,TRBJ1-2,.,CASSSLMGGYTF,TGTGCCAGCAGCTCCCTAATGGGTGGCTACACCTTC
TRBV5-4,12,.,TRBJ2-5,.,CASMGKEETQYF,TGTGCCAGCATGGGAAAGGAAGAGACCCAGTACTTC
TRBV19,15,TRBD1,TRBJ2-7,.,CASSPGQGRSYEQYF,TGTGCCAGTAGCCCGGGACAGGGAAGGTCCTACGAGCAGTACTTC
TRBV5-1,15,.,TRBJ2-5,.,CASSFPQAGTETQYF,TGCGCCAGCAGCTTCCCCCAGGCGGGGACGGAGACCCAGTACTTC
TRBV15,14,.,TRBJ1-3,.,CATRTVSSGNTIYF,TGTGCCACCAGGACCGTTAGCTCTGGAAACACCATATATTTT
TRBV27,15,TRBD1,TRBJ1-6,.,CASRGQGLNNSPLHF,TGTGCCAGCAGAGGACAGGGTTTGAATAATTCACCCCTCCACTTT
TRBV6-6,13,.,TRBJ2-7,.,CASSYSPSYEQYF,TGTGCCAGCAGTTACTCGCCGAGCTACGAGCAGTACTTC
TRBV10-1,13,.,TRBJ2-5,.,CASSRDVSETQYF,TGCGCCAGCAGTCGGGACGTCTCGGAGACCCAGTACTTC
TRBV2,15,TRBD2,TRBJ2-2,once,CASRVGGGGTGELFF,TGTGCCAGCCGCGTAGGTGGGGGAGGGACCGGGGAGCTGTTTTTT
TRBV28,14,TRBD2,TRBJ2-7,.,CASSPGAGGNEQYF,TGTGCCAGCAGTCCAGGTGCGGGGGGTAACGAGCAGTACTTC